Below, one T cell receptor (beta chain) is given with its context. This entry comes from a study of blood T cell repertoires in COVID-19. As for the study in general: The samples span acute and convalescent COVID-19 from the United States, Italy and Spain. Sources were T cells, B-cell-depleted T cells, or PBMCs; the material itself was cDNA or gDNA.

Study processing details: Estimation of nucleated cell counts was performed using reference gene primer amplification. The assay was immunoSEQ multiplex PCR, and TCRdb's table has in-frame clones only and misses some. V, J and clone size reflect that table, while D and trimming were determined from the DNA. The top ten clones hold 1.5% to 2% of a sample with 100,000 to 150,000 clones, 80% of them seen once. The V end lost 1 base, the J end lost 10 bases, and 17 bases lay between the germline ends. The CDR3 length is 16 residues. Per germline, CDR1 SGHTA and CDR2 FQGTGA. This clonotype was obtained from a man between 65 and 79 years old with acute or convalescent COVID-19. The sequenced sample consisted of peripheral blood. The chain is built from TRBV7-3 and TRBJ1-6; a possible D gene is TRBD1 (6 bases). CDR3 coding DNA: TGTGCCAGCAGCTTAAGGCCAGCAGGGGCGAGCTCACCCCTCCACTTT. It specifies CASSLRPAGASSPLHF.